This T cell receptor beta chain originates from a study of OX40 agonist ivuxolimab in advanced cancers. The repertoire was sequenced with immunoSEQ multiplex PCR; TCRdb's copy has only in-frame clones and lacks some. The repertoire consists of about 79,000 clones, with about nine tenths occurring once and the leading ten covering approximately 6.9%. Germline V gene data show CDR1 as SGHAT and CDR2 as FQDESV (reference sequence). The CDR3 consists of 13 residues. The sample in question was CD4+ or CD8+ T cells sorted from blood, obtained in a trial of the OX40 agonist ivuxolimab. This sequence originates from an adult with an advanced solid tumor such as melanoma, head and neck, liver or kidney cancer. This sequence joins TRBV11-1 and TRBJ2-5; D may match TRBD1 or TRBD2 (6 bases each). The DNA end lines up better with TRBJ2-7; the J call may be wrong. The CDR3 here is CASRLKGGYEQYF. The DNA for the CDR3 is TGTGCCAGCAGGCTCAAGGGGGGCTACGAGCAGTACTTC.